The following is a TCR beta chain sequence with its context. Its antigen is currently unknown. The study drew its donors from healthy HIV-negative adults without recent acute infections or vaccinations. The donors, all of them Caucasian adults, lived in Nashville, Tennessee. The data derive from a study of shared clonotypes between healthy human individuals. Study-wide findings and caveats: The researchers took only blood, and tissue repertoires probably look different. In a handful of donors, around 4.8% of naive CD4 clonotypes appeared in common.

Assay used: immunoSEQ multiplex PCR; TCRdb lists only in-frame clones, some missing. The sample consists of under 600,000 clones, around 95% of them appearing once. The material sequenced was naive CD4+ T cells sorted from blood. This sample's subset: CD45RA+ positively selected. The source is a woman in her twenties or thirties in good health.

The CDR3 here is CASRGGDAYNEQFF. Here the CDR3 DNA reads TGTGCCAGCCGTGGGGGGGACGCCTACAATGAGCAGTTCTTC. The chain employs TRBV27 and TRBJ2-1, with 7 bases fitting TRBD2. V gave up 8 bases and J gave up 2 bases; unmatched junction bases: 6. CDR1 MNHEY and CDR2 SMNVEV come from the germline V gene (reference sequence). The CDR3 spans 14 residues.